Listed below are T cell receptor beta chains from one sample, sequenced in a study of cytomegalovirus exposure and HLA in healthy donors. Sequenced by immunoSEQ multiplex PCR; TCRdb stores in-frame clones only, minus some. The data hold around 170,000 clones, with 75% to 90% observed a single time. The specimen was PBMCs. Receptor source: a woman aged 50 to 60 in good health and CMV-seropositive. Both conserved end residues are part of each CDR3. The order of the fields is J gene, clone size, V gene, D gene, CDR3 protein, CDR3 DNA. A D gene is named only where the DNA matches it firmly. Only part of the rows carry a size: once, few, many, or a class if the clone is expanded.

>TRBJ1-4|.|TRBV7-2|.
CASSHLLTGEEKLFF
TGTGCCAGCAGCCATCTATTGACGGGGGAGGAAAAACTGTTTTTT
>TRBJ2-2|.|TRBV4-2|.
CASSQEMGGTGELFF
TGTGCCAGCAGCCAAGAAATGGGGGGCACCGGGGAGCTGTTTTTT
>TRBJ2-2|.|TRBV5-4|.
CASSTQSSNTGELFF
TGTGCCAGCAGCACTCAATCTTCGAACACCGGGGAGCTGTTTTTT
>TRBJ1-1|once|TRBV4-3|TRBD1
CASSHDQGAHTEAFF
TGCGCCAGCAGCCATGACCAGGGGGCCCACACTGAAGCTTTCTTT
>TRBJ2-2|.|TRBV2|.
CASRRTNTGELFF
TGTGCCAGCAGGAGAACTAACACCGGGGAGCTGTTTTTT
>TRBJ2-3|.|TRBV7-2|.
CASSLVTQGRGADTQYF
TGTGCCAGCAGCTTAGTAACCCAGGGGCGCGGCGCAGATACGCAGTATTTT
>TRBJ2-3|once|TRBV9|TRBD2
CASSTRLAGATDTQYF
TGTGCCAGCAGCACACGACTAGCGGGGGCTACAGATACGCAGTATTTT
>TRBJ1-6|.|TRBV19|.
CASSIGGDSPLHF
TGTGCCAGTAGTATTGGGGGGGACTCACCCCTCCACTTT
>TRBJ2-7|.|TRBV4-1|TRBD1
CASSQARDRVDEQYF
TGCGCCAGCAGCCAAGCCCGGGACAGGGTGGATGAGCAGTACTTC
>TRBJ2-1|.|TRBV7-9|TRBD2
CASSAERGLASNEQFF
TGTGCCAGCAGCGCAGAGAGGGGACTAGCTTCCAATGAGCAGTTCTTC
>TRBJ2-1|.|TRBV11-2|TRBD2
CASSRLADNEQFF
TGTGCCAGCAGCCGACTAGCGGATAATGAGCAGTTCTTC
>TRBJ1-1|.|TRBV5-1|.
CASSLQGTVNTEAFF
TGCGCCAGCAGCTTGCAGGGGACGGTGAACACTGAAGCTTTCTTT
>TRBJ2-2|once|TRBV5-1|TRBD1
CASSSNRGPPSGELFF
TGCGCCAGCAGCTCAAACAGGGGGCCCCCCAGCGGGGAGCTGTTTTTT
>TRBJ2-1|.|TRBV10-3|.
CASRTDQNYNEQFF
TGTGCCTCAAGGACTGACCAGAACTACAATGAGCAGTTCTTC
>TRBJ1-4|.|TRBV5-1|.
CASSLDGYRAEREKLFF
TGCGCCAGCAGCTTGGATGGATACAGGGCCGAAAGGGAAAAACTGTTTTTT
>TRBJ2-5|once|TRBV7-9|.
CASSLALAAQETQYF
TGTGCCAGCAGCTTAGCGCTGGCGGCACAAGAGACCCAGTACTTC
>TRBJ2-7|.|TRBV5-1|.
CASSWETGGRPEQYF
TGCGCCAGCAGCTGGGAGACGGGTGGTCGCCCCGAACAGTACTTC
>TRBJ1-6|.|TRBV10-3|TRBD1
CAISDLRAGGSPLHF
TGTGCCATCAGTGATTTACGGGCAGGGGGCTCACCCCTCCACTTT
>TRBJ1-1|.|TRBV9|.
CASSVGQGHTEAFF
TGTGCCAGCAGCGTAGGGCAGGGCCACACTGAAGCTTTCTTT
>TRBJ2-1|.|TRBV5-4|TRBD2
CASSRTGTNSEQFF
TGTGCCAGCTCACGCACCGGGACTAACTCTGAGCAGTTCTTC
>TRBJ2-2|.|TRBV4-1|TRBD2
CASSQKTTGLAGGNKNTGELFF
TGCGCCAGCAGCCAGAAGACGACGGGACTAGCGGGGGGGAACAAGAACACCGGGGAGCTGTTTTTT
>TRBJ1-2|.|TRBV2|.
CASSENRIDYGYTF
TGTGCCAGCAGTGAGAACAGGATAGACTATGGCTACACCTTC